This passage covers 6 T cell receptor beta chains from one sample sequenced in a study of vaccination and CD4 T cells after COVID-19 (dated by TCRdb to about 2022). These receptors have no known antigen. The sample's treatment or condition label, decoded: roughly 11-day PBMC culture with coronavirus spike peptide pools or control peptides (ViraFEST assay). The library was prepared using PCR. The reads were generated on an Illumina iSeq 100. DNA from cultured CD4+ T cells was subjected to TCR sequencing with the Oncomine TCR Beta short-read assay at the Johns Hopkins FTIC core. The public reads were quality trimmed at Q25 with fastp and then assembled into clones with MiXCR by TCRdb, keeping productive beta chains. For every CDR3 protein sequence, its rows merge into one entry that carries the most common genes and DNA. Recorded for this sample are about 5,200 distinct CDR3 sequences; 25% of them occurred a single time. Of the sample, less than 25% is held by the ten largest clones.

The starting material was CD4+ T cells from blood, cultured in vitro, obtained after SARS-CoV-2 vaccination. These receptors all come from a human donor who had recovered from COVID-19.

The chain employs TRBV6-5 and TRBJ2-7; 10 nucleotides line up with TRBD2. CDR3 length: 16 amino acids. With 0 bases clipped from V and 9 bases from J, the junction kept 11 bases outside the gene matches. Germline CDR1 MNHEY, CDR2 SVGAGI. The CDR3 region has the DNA TGTGCCAGCAGTTACTCCTCTAGCGGGAGTAGGACCGGGCAGTACTTC. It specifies CASSYSSSGSRTGQYF.

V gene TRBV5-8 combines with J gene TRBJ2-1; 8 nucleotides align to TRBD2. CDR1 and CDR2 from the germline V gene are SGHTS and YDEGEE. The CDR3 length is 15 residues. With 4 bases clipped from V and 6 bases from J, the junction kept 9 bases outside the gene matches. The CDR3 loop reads CASSTETSALNEQFF. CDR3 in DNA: TGTGCCAGCAGCACAGAGACTAGCGCACTCAATGAGCAGTTCTTC.

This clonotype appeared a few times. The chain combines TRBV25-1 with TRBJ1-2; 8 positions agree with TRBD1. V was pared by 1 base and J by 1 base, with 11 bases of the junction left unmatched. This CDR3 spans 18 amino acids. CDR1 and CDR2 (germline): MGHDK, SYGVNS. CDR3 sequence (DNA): TGTGCCAGCAGTGAATTGTTCGCGGGTGGACAGGGTAACTATGGCTACACCTTC. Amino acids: CASSELFAGGQGNYGYTF.

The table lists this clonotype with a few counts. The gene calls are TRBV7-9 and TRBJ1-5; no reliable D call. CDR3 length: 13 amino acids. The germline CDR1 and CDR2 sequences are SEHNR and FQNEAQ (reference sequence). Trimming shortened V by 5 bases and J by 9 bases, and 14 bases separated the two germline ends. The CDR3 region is CASSLLGSGPQHF. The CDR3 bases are TGTGCCAGCAGCCTCCTCGGGTCAGGGCCCCAGCATTTT.

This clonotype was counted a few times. This chain's CDR3 is CASSFSDSNYGYTF. CDR3 nucleotide sequence: TGTGCCAGCAGCTTTTCAGACAGCAACTATGGCTACACCTTC. The V call is TRBV7-2, the J call TRBJ1-2, with D possibly being TRBD1 (5 bases). V lost 3 bases to trimming and J lost 2 bases, with 10 bases between them. CDR1 is SGHTA, CDR2 FQGNSA, per germline. CDR3 length: 14 amino acids.

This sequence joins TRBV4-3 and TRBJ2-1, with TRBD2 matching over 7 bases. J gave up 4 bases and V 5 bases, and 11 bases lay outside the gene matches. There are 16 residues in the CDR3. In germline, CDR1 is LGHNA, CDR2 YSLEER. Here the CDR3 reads CASSFRLAGAYNEQFF. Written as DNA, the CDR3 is TGCGCCAGCAGCTTTAGATTGGCGGGAGCATACAATGAGCAGTTCTTC.